This TCR beta chain was found in a study of blood T cells in healthy people across ages. With regard to this clonotype: No antigen is known for it.

Germline V gene lookup returns CDR1 LGHDT and CDR2 YNNKEL (reference sequence). The length of the CDR3 is 15 residues. Sample-barcoded 5' priming and a J-beta primer mix drove a second PCR of roughly 7 to 11 cycles. There were at least 2.5 million CDR3-containing paired-end reads obtained from each sample. TCRdb processed the 5' RACE reads anew with MiXCR; each CDR3 protein has one entry. This table has some 880,000 distinct CDR3 sequences, about 34% appearing once. Regarding the study as a whole: Long-lived donors carried more naive CD4+ cells and greater diversity than aged donors.

The clonotype originates from a young man in good health. The gene calls are TRBV3-1 and TRBJ2-7; 7 bases fit TRBD2. Judging by the DNA end, TRBJ2-5 fits better; the J call may be wrong. Sequenced sample: blood. The CDR3 DNA reads TGTGCCAGCAGCCGGGGGGGTCTGGTCCAAGAGACCCAGTACTTC. Protein sequence: CASSRGGLVQETQYF.